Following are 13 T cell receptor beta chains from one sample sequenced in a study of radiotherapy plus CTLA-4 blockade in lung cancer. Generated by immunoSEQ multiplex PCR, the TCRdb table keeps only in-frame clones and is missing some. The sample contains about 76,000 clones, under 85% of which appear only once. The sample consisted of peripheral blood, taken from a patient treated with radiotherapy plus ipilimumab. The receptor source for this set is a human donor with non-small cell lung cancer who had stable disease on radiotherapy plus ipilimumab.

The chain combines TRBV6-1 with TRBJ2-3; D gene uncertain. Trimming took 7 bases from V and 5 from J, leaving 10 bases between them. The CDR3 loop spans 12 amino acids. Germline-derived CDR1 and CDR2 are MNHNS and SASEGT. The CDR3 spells CASTLRRDTQYF. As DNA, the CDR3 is TGTGCCAGCACCCTGAGGAGAGATACGCAGTATTTT.

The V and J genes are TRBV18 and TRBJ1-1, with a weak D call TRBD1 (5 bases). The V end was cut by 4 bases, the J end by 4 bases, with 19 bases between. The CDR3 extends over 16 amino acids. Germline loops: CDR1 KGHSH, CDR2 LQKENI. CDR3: CASSRGGGAKSTEAFF. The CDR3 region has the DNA TGTGCCAGCTCACGAGGAGGAGGGGCTAAGAGCACTGAAGCTTTCTTT.

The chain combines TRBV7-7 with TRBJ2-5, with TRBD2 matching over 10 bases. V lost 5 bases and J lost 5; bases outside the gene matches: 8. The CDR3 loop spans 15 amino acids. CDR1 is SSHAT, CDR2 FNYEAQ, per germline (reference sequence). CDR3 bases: TGTGCCAGCAGCCTCCAGCGGGGGGGGTTTGAGACCCAGTACTTC. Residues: CASSLQRGGFETQYF.

CDR3 bases: TGTGCCAGCAGCCACCGGGACGGCTACGAGCAGTACTTC. Amino acids: CASSHRDGYEQYF. The V and J genes are TRBV14 and TRBJ2-7; D assignment may be TRBD1 or TRBD2 (5 bases each). The V end was cut by 3 bases, the J end by 3 bases, with 9 bases between. The length of the CDR3 is 13 residues. Per the germline V gene, CDR1 is SGHDN and CDR2 is FVKESK. The full variable domain, with the rest looked up from reference TRBV14 and TRBJ2-7, is EAGVTQFPSHSVIEKGQTVTLRCDPISGHDNLYWYRRVMGKEIKFLLHFVKESKQDESGMPNNRFLAERTGGTYSTLKVQPAELEDSGVYFCASSHRDGYEQYFGPGTRLTVT.

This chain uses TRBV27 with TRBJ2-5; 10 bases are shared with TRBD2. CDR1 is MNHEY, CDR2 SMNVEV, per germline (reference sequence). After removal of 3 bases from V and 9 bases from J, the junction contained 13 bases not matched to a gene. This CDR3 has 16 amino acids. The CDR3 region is CASSLAASGGPGAQYF. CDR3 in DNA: TGTGCCAGCAGTTTGGCGGCTAGCGGGGGCCCAGGGGCCCAGTACTTC.

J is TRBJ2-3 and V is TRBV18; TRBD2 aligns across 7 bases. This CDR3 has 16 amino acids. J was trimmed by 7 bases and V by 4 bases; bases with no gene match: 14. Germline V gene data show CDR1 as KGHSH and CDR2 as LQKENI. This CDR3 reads CASSLSHVDGRNTQYF. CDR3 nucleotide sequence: TGTGCCAGCTCACTCTCCCACGTGGACGGGAGGAATACGCAGTATTTT.

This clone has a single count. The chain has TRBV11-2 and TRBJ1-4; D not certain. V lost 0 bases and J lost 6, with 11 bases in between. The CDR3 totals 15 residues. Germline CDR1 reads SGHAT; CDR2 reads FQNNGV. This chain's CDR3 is CASSLDETDYEKLFF. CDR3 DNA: TGTGCCAGCAGCTTAGATGAGACCGACTATGAAAAACTGTTTTTT. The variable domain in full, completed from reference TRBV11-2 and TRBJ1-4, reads EAGVAQSPRYKIIEKRQSVAFWCNPISGHATLYWYQQILGQGPKLLIQFQNNGVVDDSQLPKDRFSAERLKGVDSTLKIQPAKLEDSAVYLCASSLDETDYEKLFFGSGTQLSVL.

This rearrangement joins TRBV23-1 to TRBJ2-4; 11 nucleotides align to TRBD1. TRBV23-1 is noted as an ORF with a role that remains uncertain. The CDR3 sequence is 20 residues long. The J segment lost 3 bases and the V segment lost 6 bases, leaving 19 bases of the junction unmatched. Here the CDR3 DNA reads TGCGCCAGCAGACCTATGCAACCGGGACAGGGGGTTCAGGTCAAAAACATTCAGTACTTC. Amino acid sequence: CASRPMQPGQGVQVKNIQYF.

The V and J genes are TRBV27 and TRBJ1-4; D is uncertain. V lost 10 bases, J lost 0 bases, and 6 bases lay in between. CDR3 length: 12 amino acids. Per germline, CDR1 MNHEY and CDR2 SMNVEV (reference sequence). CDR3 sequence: CATRTTNEKLFF. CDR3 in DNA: TGTGCCACGAGGACAACTAATGAAAAACTGTTTTTT.

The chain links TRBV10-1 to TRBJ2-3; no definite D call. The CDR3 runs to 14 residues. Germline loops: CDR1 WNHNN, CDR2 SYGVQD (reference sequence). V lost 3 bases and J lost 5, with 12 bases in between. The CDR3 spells CASSEHAKGDTQYF. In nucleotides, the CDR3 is TGCGCCAGCAGTGAACATGCCAAAGGAGATACGCAGTATTTT.

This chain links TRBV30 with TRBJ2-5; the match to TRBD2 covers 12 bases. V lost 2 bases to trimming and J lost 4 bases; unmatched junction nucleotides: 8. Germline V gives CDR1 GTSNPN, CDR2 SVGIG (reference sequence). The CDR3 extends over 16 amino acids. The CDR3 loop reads CAWSPPGLAGRETQYF. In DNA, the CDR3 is TGTGCCTGGAGTCCACCGGGACTAGCGGGTCGAGAGACCCAGTACTTC.

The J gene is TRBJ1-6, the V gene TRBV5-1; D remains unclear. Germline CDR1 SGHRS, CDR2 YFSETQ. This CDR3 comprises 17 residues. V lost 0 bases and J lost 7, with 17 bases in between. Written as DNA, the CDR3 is TGCGCCAGCAGCTTGGACCCCATCGGACGATCCAATTCACCCCTCCACTTT. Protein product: CASSLDPIGRSNSPLHF.

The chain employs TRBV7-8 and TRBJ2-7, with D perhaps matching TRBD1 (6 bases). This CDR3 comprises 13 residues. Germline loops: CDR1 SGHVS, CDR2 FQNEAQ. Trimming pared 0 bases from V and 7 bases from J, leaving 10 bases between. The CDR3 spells CASSLAEQGEQYF. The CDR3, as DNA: TGTGCCAGCAGCTTAGCGGAGCAGGGGGAGCAGTACTTC.